What follows are 31 T cell receptor beta chains derived from one specimen sequenced in a study of T cell repertoires in cytomegalovirus infection. Their specific antigens are unknown. Each CDR3 protein is one row after TCRdb ran MiXCR on the reads. This sample carries hundreds of thousands of distinct CDR3 sequences, about 39% of them seen once, and the ten largest clones take 40% to 50%. Here the sequenced sample was cultured PBMCs, taken from culture after CMV antigen stimulation. The receptors derive from a human donor in good health (CMV status not recorded). Some clones in this sample may be carry-over from other donors' samples.

This sequence joins TRBV5-4 and TRBJ2-1; the match to TRBD2 covers 8 bases. CDR1 is SGHNT and CDR2 is YYREEE in the germline V gene (reference sequence). The CDR3 sequence is 14 residues long. The V gene end was trimmed by 3 bases and the J gene end by 8 bases; junction bases not matched to a gene: 7. CDR3 region: CASSSPGGVDEQFF. CDR3 DNA sequence: TGTGCCAGCAGCTCCCCCGGGGGGGTGGATGAGCAGTTCTTC.

The V call is TRBV2, the J call TRBJ2-5, with a possible D match to TRBD2 (6 bases). Trimming pared 3 bases from V and 5 bases from J, leaving 19 bases between. The CDR3 is 16 residues long. Germline assignment: CDR1 SNHLY and CDR2 FYNNEI. The CDR3 nucleotides read TGTGCCAGCAGTGAGTGGGCGGGACCTTACCGGGAGACCCAGTACTTC. It is translated as CASSEWAGPYRETQYF.

The chain carries TRBV25-1 and TRBJ2-2; 11 positions agree with TRBD2. The CDR3 consists of 19 residues. The germline V gene encodes CDR1 MGHDK and CDR2 SYGVNS. V was pared by 1 base and J by 4 bases, with 11 bases of the junction left unmatched. CDR3 residues: CASSELVASGGQPTGELFF. DNA for the CDR3: TGTGCCAGCAGTGAATTGGTGGCTAGCGGGGGGCAACCCACCGGGGAGCTGTTTTTT.

This chain connects TRBV12-3 or TRBV12-4 to TRBJ1-1; D gene uncertain. The V gene lost 7 bases and the J gene lost 0 bases, with 15 bases spanning the gap. The CDR3 is made up of 15 amino acids. As DNA, the CDR3 is TGTGCCAGCAAGGAAGATATTTTTTTGAACACTGAAGCTTTCTTT. It specifies CASKEDIFLNTEAFF.

This chain links TRBV7-2 with TRBJ2-1; no reliable D call. Trimming took 3 bases from V and 10 from J, leaving 7 bases between them. Germline lookup yields CDR1 SGHTA and CDR2 FQGNSA. The CDR3 covers 11 residues. The CDR3 sequence is CASSFLGEQFF. The CDR3 DNA is TGTGCCAGCAGCTTTCTAGGCGAGCAGTTCTTC.

The chain carries TRBV7-3 and TRBJ2-6; TRBD2 matches at 7 bases. The CDR3 is 16 amino acids. With V trimmed by 5 bases and J by 2 bases, 6 bases remained unmatched. Germline assignment: CDR1 SGHTA and CDR2 FQGTGA. The CDR3 DNA reads as TGTGCCAGCAGCCCATGGGGAGGGGCTGGGGCCAACGTCCTGACTTTC. Its protein is CASSPWGGAGANVLTF.

The genes are TRBV6-1 and TRBJ2-1; D is possibly TRBD1 (5 bases). The CDR3 length is 16 residues. With 7 bases removed from V and 1 base from J, the gap between germline ends came to 17 bases. Germline V gene sequence: CDR1 MNHNS, CDR2 SASEGT. CDR3: CASKVEIGASYNEQFF. The CDR3 DNA sequence: TGTGCCAGCAAAGTCGAGATAGGGGCATCCTACAATGAGCAGTTCTTC.

The rearrangement joins TRBV12-3 or TRBV12-4 to TRBJ2-1; 11 positions match TRBD2. The CDR3 loop spans 15 amino acids. Trimming cost V 3 bases and J 7 bases; bases outside gene matches: 5. Here the CDR3 DNA reads TGTGCCAGCAGTTTCTCCGGGACTAGCGGAAATGAGCAGTTCTTC. Amino acids: CASSFSGTSGNEQFF.

The rearrangement joins TRBV4-3 to TRBJ2-1; D may be TRBD1 or TRBD2 (7 bases each). Trimming left V 2 bases short and J 3 bases short, with 14 bases between. Germline V gene data show CDR1 as LGHNA and CDR2 as YSLEER. The CDR3 contains 16 residues. The CDR3 DNA reads TGCGCCAGCAGCCAAAGGGGGCGGGGGTACTACAATGAGCAGTTCTTC. Amino acid sequence: CASSQRGRGYYNEQFF.

This chain links TRBV7-8 with TRBJ2-5; 10 positions agree with TRBD2. CDR1 is SGHVS, CDR2 FQNEAQ, per germline. This CDR3 has 15 residues. J gave up 5 bases and V 8 bases, and 11 bases lay outside the gene matches. CDR3 region: CASETSGRGRETQYF. The CDR3 DNA reads as TGTGCCAGCGAAACCAGCGGGAGGGGGAGGGAGACCCAGTACTTC.

The V gene is TRBV4-2, the J gene TRBJ1-2; 7 bases line up with TRBD1. The CDR3 extends over 14 amino acids. J gave up 8 bases and V 1 base, and 7 bases lay outside the gene matches. Germline V lookup: CDR1 LGHNA, CDR2 YNFKEQ. The CDR3 here is CASSQGDRAGGYTF. CDR3 DNA sequence: TGTGCCAGCAGCCAAGGCGACAGGGCGGGAGGCTACACCTTC.

This chain links TRBV6-1 with TRBJ1-2; 11 nucleotides match TRBD1. Germline V CDR1 and CDR2: MNHNS, SASEGT. CDR3 length: 16 amino acids. J was trimmed by 4 bases and V by 4 bases; bases with no gene match: 8. In nucleotides, the CDR3 is TGTGCCAGCAGTGGGACAGGGGGCTTCGATAGCTATGGCTACACCTTC. Translation gives CASSGTGGFDSYGYTF.

This clonotype came up a few times. This chain joins TRBV7-8 and TRBJ2-3, with D perhaps TRBD2 (6 bases). Looked up from germline, CDR1 is SGHVS and CDR2 is FQNEAQ. The CDR3 extends over 15 amino acids. The germline V and J ends were trimmed by 5 bases and 6 bases, with 18 bases remaining between them. CDR3 residues: CASSPARAGLDTQYF. DNA of the CDR3: TGTGCCAGCAGCCCCGCGCGCGCGGGGTTGGATACGCAGTATTTT.

The chain has TRBV27 and TRBJ2-1; the match to TRBD2 covers 10 bases. From germline, CDR1 is MNHEY and CDR2 SMNVEV (reference sequence). This CDR3 has 16 residues. Germline trimming cut 5 bases from V and 7 bases from J; bases unmatched to any gene: 11. This CDR3 is CASSTGLAALGNEQFF. The CDR3 DNA follows: TGTGCCAGCAGTACCGGACTAGCGGCTTTAGGAAATGAGCAGTTCTTC.

This clonotype occurred once. No conserved phenylalanine or tryptophan ends this CDR3, so it is likely a read error. J is TRBJ2-3 and V is TRBV7-6; 7 nucleotides agree with TRBD1. J lost 0 bases, V lost 5 bases, and 2 bases had no gene match. This CDR3 spans 14 amino acids. Looked up from germline, CDR1 is SGHVS and CDR2 is FNYEAQ. CDR3 nucleotides: TGTGCCAGCAGCCACAGGGGAAGCACAGATACGCAGTATTCT. Translating it yields CASSHRGSTDTQYS.

The V call is TRBV30, the J call TRBJ2-2, with 10 bases identical to TRBD2. The J segment lost 5 bases and the V segment lost 2 bases, leaving 11 bases of the junction unmatched. Per germline, CDR1 GTSNPN and CDR2 SVGIG (reference sequence). CDR3 length: 17 residues. The CDR3 is CAWSPPRTSGKTGELFF. The CDR3 bases are TGTGCCTGGAGTCCCCCTCGGACTAGCGGAAAAACCGGGGAGCTGTTTTTT.

As for this clonotype: As the CDR3 is not closed by the conserved phenylalanine or tryptophan, this likely results from a read error. The rearrangement links TRBV6-1 to TRBJ1-6, with D hard to call. The CDR3 contains 17 residues. V lost 1 base and J lost 6, with 16 bases in between. The germline gives CDR1 MNHNS, CDR2 SASEGT. CDR3 DNA: TGTGCCAGCAGTGAAGTGTTCTCCGGCCTGGGTAATTCACCCCTCCACGTT. Its translation: CASSEVFSGLGNSPLHV.

This clonotype was counted at least ten times. The chain recombines TRBV7-2 with TRBJ1-3; D gene ambiguous. This CDR3 has 15 amino acids. The ends were cut back, 7 bases at V and 3 bases at J, with 16 bases in the middle. Germline CDR1 is SGHTA and CDR2 is FQGNSA. In nucleotides, the CDR3 is TGTGCCAGCACCCGGAGAAGGAACTTTGGAAACACCATATATTTT. Protein sequence: CASTRRRNFGNTIYF.

The count of this clonotype is one. The V gene is TRBV5-1, the J gene TRBJ2-6, with 10 bases identical to TRBD1. Germline V lookup: CDR1 SGHRS, CDR2 YFSETQ. The ends lost 4 bases at V and 0 bases at J; junction bases unmatched: 7. The CDR3 is 18 residues long. The DNA of the CDR3 is TGCGCCAGCAGCCGGGGACAGGGGATCCCCTCTGGGGCCAACGTCCTGACTTTC. This sequence encodes CASSRGQGIPSGANVLTF. The full variable domain, completed using reference TRBV5-1 and TRBJ2-6, is KAGVTQTPRYLIKTRGQQVTLSCSPISGHRSVSWYQQTPGQGLQFLFEYFSETQRNKGNFPGRFSGRQFSNSRSEMNVSTLELGDSALYLCASSRGQGIPSGANVLTFGAGSRLTVL.

This clonotype showed up just a few times. The chain links TRBV28 to TRBJ1-6, with D uncertain. Germline lookup yields CDR1 MDHEN and CDR2 SYDVKM. V was trimmed by 2 bases and J by 7 bases, leaving 9 bases between them. This CDR3 is 14 amino acids long. The CDR3 sequence is CASSLARQNSPLHF. As DNA, the CDR3 is TGTGCCAGCAGTTTAGCCAGACAAAATTCACCCCTCCACTTT.

A few counts support this clonotype. No DNA is shown, since the ends of the CDR3 on it are uncertain; the CDR3 is the one TCRdb lists. The V call is TRBV6-5, the J call TRBJ2-1; TRBD2 is the table's D call, not checked against the DNA. Ends included, the CDR3 has 16 residues. The V gene's germline CDR1 is MNHEY and CDR2 SVGAGI. The CDR3 here is CASSTSASGGYNEQFF.

This clonotype was picked up a small number of times. The rearrangement joins TRBV6-6 to TRBJ2-7; possible D gene TRBD1, 5 bases. The germline gives CDR1 MNHNY, CDR2 SVGAGI (reference sequence). This CDR3 region has 16 residues. Trimming removed 5 bases at V and 6 bases at J, with 23 bases between. This CDR3 is CASSEYGRGPGVEQYF. The CDR3 DNA is TGTGCCAGCAGTGAATATGGAAGGGGCCCCGGCGTCGAGCAGTACTTC.

V usage is TRBV4-2 and J usage is TRBJ2-3, with D maybe TRBD2 (6 bases). The germline CDR1 and CDR2 sequences are LGHNA and YNFKEQ. The V end was cut by 0 bases, the J end by 2 bases, with 12 bases between. The CDR3 totals 16 residues. As DNA, the CDR3 is TGTGCCAGCAGCCAAGAAACGGGACTTTACACAGATACGCAGTATTTT. It yields the protein CASSQETGLYTDTQYF.

This chain joins TRBV12-3 or TRBV12-4 and TRBJ2-5; 11 nucleotides agree with TRBD2. This CDR3 contains 14 residues. The trim removed 5 bases at V and 4 bases at J, leaving 3 bases unmatched. The CDR3 here is CASSLTSGTETQYF. In nucleotides, the CDR3 is TGTGCCAGCAGTCTGACTAGCGGGACAGAGACCCAGTACTTC.

The gene calls are TRBV12-3 or TRBV12-4 and TRBJ1-4; tentatively, D is TRBD1 (6 bases). Trimming took off 5 bases at V and 8 bases at J, with 21 bases between the two ends. This CDR3 has 16 residues. CDR3 bases: TGTGCCAGCAGTATAGGGGTACGGGGGCCTGGCGAAAAACTGTTTTTT. Protein sequence: CASSIGVRGPGEKLFF.

This chain links TRBV12-3 or TRBV12-4 with TRBJ1-1; a possible D gene is TRBD1 (5 bases). CDR3 size: 11 residues. The V end lost 5 bases, the J end lost 12 bases, and 13 bases lay between the germline ends. The CDR3 spells CASSPLGVTFF. CDR3 coding DNA: TGTGCCAGCAGTCCCTTAGGGGTAACTTTCTTT.

There are a few counts of this clonotype. The chain carries TRBV20-1 and TRBJ2-2; 9 bases fit TRBD2. Per germline, CDR1 DFQATT and CDR2 SNEGSKA (reference sequence). The V segment lost 3 bases and the J segment 0 bases; nucleotides outside the gene matches: 5. This CDR3 is 16 amino acids long. CDR3 coding DNA: TGCAGTGCTAGGGACCCTAGCGGGGCGAACACCGGGGAGCTGTTTTTT. Translated, it gives CSARDPSGANTGELFF.

The chain recombines TRBV11-3 with TRBJ1-1; the D gene is possibly TRBD1 (5 bases). Trimming removed 8 bases from V and 3 bases from J, with 13 bases in between. The CDR3 covers 13 residues. Germline V gene sequence: CDR1 SGHNT, CDR2 YENEEA. The CDR3 reads CASSARGHTEAFF. In DNA form, the CDR3 reads TGTGCCAGCTCGGCAAGGGGCCACACTGAAGCTTTCTTT.

The V gene is TRBV6-1, the J gene TRBJ1-2; 11 bases match TRBD1. The CDR3 length is 13 residues. Looked up from germline, CDR1 is MNHNS and CDR2 is SASEGT. Losses at the gene ends were 5 bases for V and 8 bases for J; bases not matched to a gene: 4. The CDR3 protein is CASSRTGGAGYTF. CDR3 sequence (DNA): TGTGCCAGCAGTAGGACAGGGGGCGCAGGCTACACCTTC.

About this clonotype: A junction boundary mismatches the germline segment, possibly from a read error. The chain couples TRBV4-1 to TRBJ1-6, with D possibly matching TRBD1 (6 bases). Germline-derived CDR1 and CDR2 are MGHRA and YSYEKL. The CDR3 loop spans 15 amino acids. CDR3 sequence: CASNPGQTNNSPLHF. The CDR3 nucleotides are TGTGCCAGCAACCCAGGACAGACTAATAATTCACCCCTCCACTTT.

This clonotype was seen only a few times. The genes are TRBV4-1 and TRBJ2-1, with 13 bases aligning to TRBD2. The CDR3 runs to 16 residues. From germline, CDR1 is MGHRA and CDR2 YSYEKL. Trimming cost V 1 base and J 7 bases; bases outside gene matches: 4. The CDR3, as DNA: TGCGCCAGCAGCCAAGGGACTAGCGGGAGTAGGAATGAGCAGTTCTTC. It encodes CASSQGTSGSRNEQFF.